This T cell receptor (beta chain) originates from a study of blood T cell repertoires in COVID-19. Study-wide background: PBMCs, B-cell-depleted T cells, or T cells provided the cDNA or gDNA that made up the material.

In the study's own analysis: Amplification of reference gene primers provided the estimated nucleated cell counts. Clones were read by immunoSEQ multiplex PCR, and TCRdb kept only the in-frame ones, dropping some. That table is the source of V, J and clone size, and D and trimming were worked out from the DNA. Of 130,000 or so clones detected, about four fifths appear once; the ten largest clones hold roughly 3%. The germline gives CDR1 SGHTA, CDR2 FQGNSA. Between the trimmed V and J ends, which lost 2 bases and 8 bases, there was a span of 15 bases. The CDR3 is 15 residues long. Sequencing was performed on peripheral blood. The rearrangement uses TRBV7-2 and TRBJ1-4, with D unresolved. This sequence was found in an elderly woman with acute or convalescent COVID-19. The CDR3, as DNA: TGTGCCAGCAGCTTAACCGGGTTCGCGTACGAAAAACTGTTTTTT. Its protein product is CASSLTGFAYEKLFF.